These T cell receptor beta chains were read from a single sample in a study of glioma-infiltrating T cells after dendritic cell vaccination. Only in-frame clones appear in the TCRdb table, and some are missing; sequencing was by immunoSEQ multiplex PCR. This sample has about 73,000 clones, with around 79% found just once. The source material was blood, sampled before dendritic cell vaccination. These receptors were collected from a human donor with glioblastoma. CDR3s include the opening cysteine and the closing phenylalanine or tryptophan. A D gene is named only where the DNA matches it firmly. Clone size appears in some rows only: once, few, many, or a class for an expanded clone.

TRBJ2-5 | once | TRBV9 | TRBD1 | TGTGCCAGCAGCGTTGGGACAGGGGGGAATCGAGAGACCCAGTACTTC | CASSVGTGGNRETQYF
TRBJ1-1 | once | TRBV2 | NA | TGTGCCAGCAGGGGAGATATACAGGGCGGGAGTGAAGCTTTCTTT | CASRGDIQGGSEAFF
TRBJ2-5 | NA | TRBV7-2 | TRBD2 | TGTGCCAGCAGCCCCTTAGCGGGGGGGACCGGGACCCAGTACTTC | CASSPLAGGTGTQYF
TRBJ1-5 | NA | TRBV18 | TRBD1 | TGTGCCAGCTCAGACTCCGGGACAGGGGGCAGTGGGAGCAATCAGCCCCAGCATTTT | CASSDSGTGGSGSNQPQHF
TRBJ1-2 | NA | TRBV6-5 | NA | TGTGCCAGCAGTTACTCGCGGGGTGCTAACTATGGCTACACCTTC | CASSYSRGANYGYTF
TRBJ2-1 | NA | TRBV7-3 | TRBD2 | TGTGCCAGCAGCGCCCCGGGACTAGCGGGCTTAAGCTCCTACAATGAGCAGTTCTTC | CASSAPGLAGLSSYNEQFF
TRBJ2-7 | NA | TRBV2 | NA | TGTGCCAGCAGTTCCGAACAGGGCTACGAGCAGTACTTC | CASSSEQGYEQYF
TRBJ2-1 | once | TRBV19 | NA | TGTGCCAGTAGTATATTCCCCGGACAGTACAATGAGCAGTTCTTC | CASSIFPGQYNEQFF
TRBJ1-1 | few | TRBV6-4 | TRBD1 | TGTGCCAGCAGTGACGGGGACAGGGGGGAGGCTTTCTTT | CASSDGDRGEAFF
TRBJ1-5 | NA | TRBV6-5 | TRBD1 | TGTGCCAGCACCTCAGGGGGTAAGCCCCAGCATTTT | CASTSGGKPQHF
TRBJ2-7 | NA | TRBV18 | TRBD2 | TGTGCCAGCTCACCCCTAGGAGCGGGGGGGTTCGGCGAGCAGTACTTC | CASSPLGAGGFGEQYF
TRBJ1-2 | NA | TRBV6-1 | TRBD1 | TGTGCCAGCAGCAGTACAGGGGCAGTTTGCTTC | CASSSTGAVCF
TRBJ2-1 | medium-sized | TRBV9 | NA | TGTGCCAGCACAAGGAGCGGAAGTAGAGTGTCAGATGAGCAGTTCTTC | CASTRSGSRVSDEQFF
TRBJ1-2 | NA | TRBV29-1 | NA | TGCAGCGTTGCCGAGACAGCCCTCGCTAACTATGGCTACACCTTC | CSVAETALANYGYTF
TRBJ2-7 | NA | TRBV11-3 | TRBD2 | TGTGCCAGCAGCACCCCTAGCGGGGGGGCTCACGAGCAGTACTTC | CASSTPSGGAHEQYF
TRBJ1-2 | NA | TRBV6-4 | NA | TGTGCCAGCAGCACCGCGGGGGTCGGTGGCTACACCTTC | CASSTAGVGGYTF
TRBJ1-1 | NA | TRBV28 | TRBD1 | TGTGCCAGCAATTCAGGGGGGCAAGCTTTCTTT | CASNSGGQAFF
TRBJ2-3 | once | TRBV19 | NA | TGTGCCAGTAGTAACCGACAGGGCACAGATACGCAGTATTTT | CASSNRQGTDTQYF
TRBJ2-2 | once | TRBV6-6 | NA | TGTGCCAGCAAGTACAAGAACACCGGGGAGCTGTTTTTT | CASKYKNTGELFF
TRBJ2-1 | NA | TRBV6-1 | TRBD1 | TGTGCCAGCAGTGAACACCGGGACAGGGCGAACAATGAGCAGTTCTTC | CASSEHRDRANNEQFF
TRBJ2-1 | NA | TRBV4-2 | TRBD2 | TGTGCCAGCAGCCAAGAAGGAACTAGCGGGAGGTCCCATGAGCAGTTCTTC | CASSQEGTSGRSHEQFF
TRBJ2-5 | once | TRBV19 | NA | TGTGCCAGTGGACAGTCGAGGAGGGAGACCCAGTACTTC | CASGQSRRETQYF
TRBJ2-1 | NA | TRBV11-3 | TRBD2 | TGTGCCAGCAGCTCTGAAACCGGGACTAGCGGCATTAATGAGCAGTTCTTC | CASSSETGTSGINEQFF
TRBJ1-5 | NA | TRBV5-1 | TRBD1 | TGCGCCAGCAGCTTGGACCCGACAGGGAGTAGCAATCAGCCCCAGCATTTT | CASSLDPTGSSNQPQHF
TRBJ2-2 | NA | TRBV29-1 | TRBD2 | TGCAGCGTTGAGACTAGCGCGGCCGGGGAGCTGTTTTTT | CSVETSAAGELFF
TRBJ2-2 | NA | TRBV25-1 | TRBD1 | TGTGCCAGCGCCGGGACAGGTGGTTCGCGGGAGCTGTTTTTT | CASAGTGGSRELFF
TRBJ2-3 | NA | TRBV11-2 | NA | TGTGCCAGCAGCTTAGATTGGGCAGGGTTCACAGATACGCAGTATTTT | CASSLDWAGFTDTQYF
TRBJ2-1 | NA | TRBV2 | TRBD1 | TGTGCCAGCAGGTACAGGGGGGCGTACTATGAGCAGTTCTTC | CASRYRGAYYEQFF
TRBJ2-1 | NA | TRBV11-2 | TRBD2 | TGTGCCAGCAGCTTAGAGGAGGAGGCTAGCGGGGGGCCTGGCAATGAGCAGTTCTTC | CASSLEEEASGGPGNEQFF
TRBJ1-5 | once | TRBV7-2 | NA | TGTGCCAGCAGCCTCGACAGGATCGGAGTAGGGAGCAATCAGCCCCAGCATTTT | CASSLDRIGVGSNQPQHF
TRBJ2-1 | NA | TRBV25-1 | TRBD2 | TGTGCCAGCAGTCCCCGGACTAGCGGGAGAAACTCCTACAATGAGCAGTTCTTC | CASSPRTSGRNSYNEQFF
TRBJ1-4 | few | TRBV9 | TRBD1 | TGTGCCAGCAGCCCGCTCCGGGACAGGGGAAATGAAAAACTGTTTTTT | CASSPLRDRGNEKLFF
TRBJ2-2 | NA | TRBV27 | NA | TGTGCCAGCAGTTTCTACACCGGGGAGCTGTTTTTT | CASSFYTGELFF
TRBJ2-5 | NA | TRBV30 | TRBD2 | TGTGCCGGACTAAAGGGACTAAAAGAAGAGACCCAGTACTTC | CAGLKGLKEETQYF
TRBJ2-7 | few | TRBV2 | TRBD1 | TGTGCCAGCAGGGAAAGGGACAGGGAGGGTTACGAGCAGTACTTC | CASRERDREGYEQYF
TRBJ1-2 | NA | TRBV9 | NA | TGTGCCAGCAGCGCTTCCGGGTCCCTCCGAACGGGCTACACCTTC | CASSASGSLRTGYTF
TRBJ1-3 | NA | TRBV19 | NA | TGTGCCAGTAGTAATGGACAGACCTCTGGAAACACCATATATTTT | CASSNGQTSGNTIYF
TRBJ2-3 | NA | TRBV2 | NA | TGTGCCCAGGGGCTCCTCACAGATACGCAGTATTTT | CAQGLLTDTQYF
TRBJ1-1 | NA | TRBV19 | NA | TGTGCCAGTAGTATGATTGGGGGGTCCGATACTGAAGCTTTCTTT | CASSMIGGSDTEAFF
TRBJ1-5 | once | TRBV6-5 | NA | TGTGCCAGCAGCCTCGACAGTAGCAATCAGCCCCAGCATTTT | CASSLDSSNQPQHF
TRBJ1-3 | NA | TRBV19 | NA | TGTGCCAGTAGTCCACAGGACGGCCTCTCTGGAAACACCATATATTTT | CASSPQDGLSGNTIYF
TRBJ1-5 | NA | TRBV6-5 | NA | TGTGCCAGCAGTTACCGACAGGCACGGAATCAGCCCCAGCATTTT | CASSYRQARNQPQHF
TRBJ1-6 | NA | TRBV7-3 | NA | TGTGCCAGCAGCTTATATACGACAGGCTATAATTCACCCCTCCACTTT | CASSLYTTGYNSPLHF
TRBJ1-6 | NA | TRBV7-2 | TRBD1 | TGTGCCAGCAGCCCAGGGACAGGGTTACTTCCCCTCCACTTT | CASSPGTGLLPLHF
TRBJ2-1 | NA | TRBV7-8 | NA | TGTGCCAGCAGCTCACAGGGACCCAATGAGCAGTTCTTC | CASSSQGPNEQFF
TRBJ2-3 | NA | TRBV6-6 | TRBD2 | TGTGCCAGCAGTTTTGGGCTAGCGGGAGGAACAGATACGCAGTATTTT | CASSFGLAGGTDTQYF
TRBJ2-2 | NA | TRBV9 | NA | TGTGCCAGCAGCGTAGTAGACACATGGAAAGTCGGGGAGCTGTTTTTT | CASSVVDTWKVGELFF
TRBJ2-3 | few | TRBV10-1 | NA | TGCGCCAGCAGTGGGCCGGGAACAGATACGCAGTATTTT | CASSGPGTDTQYF
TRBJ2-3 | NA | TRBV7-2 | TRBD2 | TGTGCCAGCAGCTCATGGACTAGTGCAGATACGCAGTATTTT | CASSSWTSADTQYF
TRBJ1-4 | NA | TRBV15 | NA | TGTGCCACCAGCAGAGGGGGCGTAGTGGAAAAACTGTTTTTT | CATSRGGVVEKLFF
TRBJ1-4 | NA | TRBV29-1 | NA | TGCAGCGTTCGCGGCGGGAAGGAAAAACTGTTTTTT | CSVRGGKEKLFF